These 12 T cell receptor beta chains were all obtained from the same sample, sequenced in a study of cytomegalovirus exposure and HLA in healthy donors (dated by TCRdb to the late 2010s). Libraries were constructed by the immunoSEQ multiplex PCR assay. The multiplex PCR relied on a mix of 60 forward primers for TCR Vbeta segments and 13 reverse primers for TCR Jbeta segments. The immuneACCESS repertoire file appears here via TCRdb, limited to in-frame rearrangements. These files lack a portion of the clones; in checked studies, under half of the deficit traces to unresolved V genes, and the cause of the others is not known. This sample's table contains tens of thousands of clones. Clones ranked in the top ten supply roughly 1.7% of the sample. Sequenced input: PBMCs. These TCRs come from a woman aged 30 to 39 in good health and CMV-seronegative.

The rearrangement uses TRBV30 and TRBJ1-3; no firm D call. CDR1 and CDR2 from the germline V gene are GTSNPN and SVGIG (reference sequence). This CDR3 is 14 amino acids long. The V and J ends lost 4 bases and 0 bases respectively, with 10 bases between them. The CDR3 loop reads CAWTPQISGNTIYF. The CDR3 nucleotides are TGTGCCTGGACCCCCCAGATCTCTGGAAACACCATATATTTT.

The CDR3 is CAWRGQGGYTF. The CDR3 nucleotides read TGTGCCTGGAGAGGACAGGGGGGCTACACCTTC. The chain is built from TRBV30 and TRBJ1-2, with 9 positions matching TRBD1. Per germline, CDR1 GTSNPN and CDR2 SVGIG (reference sequence). The length of the CDR3 is 11 residues. Trimming took 3 bases from V and 8 from J; bases not matched to a gene: 1.

The genes are TRBV6-5 and TRBJ1-6, with 11 bases matching TRBD1. The CDR3 spans 15 residues. The trim removed 6 bases at V and 7 bases at J, leaving 5 bases unmatched. From germline, CDR1 is MNHEY and CDR2 SVGAGI. CDR3 sequence: CASRGDRGKNSPLHF. Here the CDR3 DNA reads TGTGCCAGCAGGGGGGACAGGGGGAAGAATTCACCCCTCCACTTT.

The chain couples TRBV6-5 to TRBJ1-5; a possible D gene is TRBD1 (5 bases). Germline CDR1 and CDR2: MNHEY and SVGAGI. With 4 bases removed from V and 7 bases from J, the gap between germline ends came to 14 bases. The CDR3 extends over 14 amino acids. The CDR3 bases are TGTGCCAGCAGTTCTATCAGGGAGGGGCAGCCCCAGCATTTT. Its protein is CASSSIREGQPQHF.

This sequence joins TRBV14 and TRBJ1-2; D is perhaps TRBD1 (6 bases). Trimming took off 4 bases at V and 2 bases at J, with 17 bases between the two ends. Germline-derived CDR1 and CDR2 are SGHDN and FVKESK. CDR3 size: 16 residues. CDR3 residues: CASSRPGGGGNYGYTF. In DNA, the CDR3 is TGTGCCAGCAGCCGCCCCGGGGGGGGCGGGAACTATGGCTACACCTTC. Complete variable domain (other parts from reference TRBV14 and TRBJ1-2): EAGVTQFPSHSVIEKGQTVTLRCDPISGHDNLYWYRRVMGKEIKFLLHFVKESKQDESGMPNNRFLAERTGGTYSTLKVQPAELEDSGVYFCASSRPGGGGNYGYTFGSGTRLTVV.

This chain links TRBV27 with TRBJ2-7; TRBD2 aligns across 8 bases. With V trimmed by 8 bases and J by 3 bases, 12 bases remained unmatched. This CDR3 has 15 amino acids. Per the germline V gene, CDR1 is MNHEY and CDR2 is SMNVEV (reference sequence). The CDR3 DNA follows: TGTGCCAGCTTCCTAGCGGGTCCCCTCGGCTACGAGCAGTACTTC. Protein product: CASFLAGPLGYEQYF.

The rearrangement joins TRBV5-1 to TRBJ2-2; no definite D call. This CDR3 comprises 12 residues. Trimming pared 10 bases from V and 3 bases from J, leaving 10 bases between. Germline assignment: CDR1 SGHRS and CDR2 YFSETQ. The CDR3 DNA sequence: TGCGCCGTTAGTTCTTACACCGGGGAGCTGTTTTTT. It codes for CAVSSYTGELFF.

The chain employs TRBV9 and TRBJ1-5; D unresolved. The CDR3 has 15 residues. The V end was cut by 0 bases, the J end by 5 bases, with 12 bases between. CDR1 is SGDLS and CDR2 is YYNGEE in the germline V gene. In DNA, the CDR3 is TGTGCCAGCAGCGTAGGGGGAGGGAACCATCAGCCCCAGCATTTT. Its translation: CASSVGGGNHQPQHF. Looking up the rest from reference TRBV9 and TRBJ1-5 gives the full variable domain: DSGVTQTPKHLITATGQRVTLRCSPRSGDLSVYWYQQSLDQGLQFLIQYYNGEERAKGNILERFSAQQFPDLHSELNLSSLELGDSALYFCASSVGGGNHQPQHFGDGTRLSIL.

The chain carries TRBV7-8 and TRBJ2-7; no clear D. The CDR3 runs to 11 residues. The germline V and J ends were trimmed by 1 base and 7 bases, with 5 bases remaining between them. Germline CDR1 is SGHVS and CDR2 is FQNEAQ. The CDR3 DNA follows: TGTGCCAGCAGCTTAGGTCCAGAGCAGTACTTC. Its translation: CASSLGPEQYF.

The genes are TRBV28 and TRBJ1-4, with TRBD1 matching 7 bases. This CDR3 spans 15 amino acids. After removal of 4 bases from V and 8 bases from J, the junction contained 10 bases not matched to a gene. From germline, CDR1 is MDHEN and CDR2 SYDVKM. CDR3 protein: CASSWGTAGKEKLFF. In nucleotides, the CDR3 is TGTGCCAGCAGTTGGGGGACAGCCGGCAAGGAAAAACTGTTTTTT. Complete variable domain (other parts from reference TRBV28 and TRBJ1-4): DVKVTQSSRYLVKRTGEKVFLECVQDMDHENMFWYRQDPGLGLRLIYFSYDVKMKEKGDIPEGYSVSREKKERFSLILESASTNQTSMYLCASSWGTAGKEKLFFGSGTQLSVL.

The genes are TRBV4-3 and TRBJ2-6, with a possible D match to TRBD2 (7 bases). The V gene lost 0 bases and the J gene lost 4 bases, with 10 bases spanning the gap. Germline CDR1 reads LGHNA; CDR2 reads YSLEER. This CDR3 region has 16 residues. The DNA for the CDR3 is TGCGCCAGCAGCCAAGATGCGGGGGCCGGGGCCAACGTCCTGACTTTC. Translating gives CASSQDAGAGANVLTF.

The rearrangement links TRBV7-9 to TRBJ1-4; D unresolved. CDR1 is SEHNR and CDR2 is FQNEAQ in the germline V gene (reference sequence). This CDR3 comprises 13 residues. Trimming cost V 4 bases and J 14 bases, with 17 bases left between them. CDR3 loop: CASSSQRAPVLFF. CDR3 nucleotides: TGTGCCAGCAGCTCACAGAGGGCCCCTGTGCTGTTTTTT.